This T cell receptor (beta chain) derives from a study of PD-L1 blockade in urothelial cancer. Overall study context: From 2014, patients received atezolizumab, given as 1,200 mg intravenously every 3 weeks. The researchers analyzed blood 3 weeks (second dose) and 6 weeks after treatment start.

The data were produced by immunoSEQ multiplex PCR, yet TCRdb's version contains in-frame clones alone and is incomplete. The table lists approximately 90,000 clones, 80% to 85% of them singletons. The time point is: pretreatment peripheral blood. V was pared by 6 bases and J by 0 bases, with 9 bases between. This CDR3 region has 14 residues. Per the germline V gene, CDR1 is LNHDA and CDR2 is SQIVND (reference sequence). The clonotype was recovered from a man in his 60s with urothelial cancer. Sequencing used PBMCs, obtained around atezolizumab (anti-PD-L1) treatment. The chain employs TRBV19 and TRBJ2-4; a possible D gene is TRBD1 (6 bases). This chain's CDR3 is CASRDSLAKNIQYF. The CDR3 coding sequence is TGTGCCAGTAGGGACAGTTTAGCCAAAAACATTCAGTACTTC.